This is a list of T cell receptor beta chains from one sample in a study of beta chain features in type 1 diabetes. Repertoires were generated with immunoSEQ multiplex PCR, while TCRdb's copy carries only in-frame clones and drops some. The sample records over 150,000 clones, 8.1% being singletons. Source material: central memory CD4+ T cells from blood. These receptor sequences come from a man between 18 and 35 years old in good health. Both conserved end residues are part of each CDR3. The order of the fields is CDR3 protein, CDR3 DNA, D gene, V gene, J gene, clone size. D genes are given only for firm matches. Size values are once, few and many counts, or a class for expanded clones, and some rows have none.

CASRSSDRGWGGYTF	TGTGCCAGCAGGTCTTCGGACAGGGGATGGGGTGGCTACACCTTC	TRBD1	TRBV6-5	TRBJ1-2	NA
CASSQVYGYYEQYF	TGCGCCAGCAGCCAAGTCTACGGGTACTACGAGCAGTACTTC	NA	TRBV4-1	TRBJ2-7	NA
CASSLGATTDRRSYEQYF	TGTGCCAGCAGCTTAGGGGCGACGACGGACAGGCGCTCCTACGAGCAGTACTTC	TRBD1	TRBV7-9	TRBJ2-7	NA
CASQGNNSPLHF	TGTGCCAGCCAGGGAAATAATTCACCCCTCCACTTT	NA	TRBV6-5	TRBJ1-6	few
CASSLDRNTGELFF	TGTGCCAGCAGCCTGGACAGGAACACCGGGGAGCTGTTTTTT	NA	TRBV5-4	TRBJ2-2	few
CASTLREAEAFF	TGTGCCAGCACCTTGCGGGAGGCTGAAGCTTTCTTT	NA	TRBV6-6	TRBJ1-1	few
CASRPGQGTFNEQFF	TGCGCCAGCAGACCCGGACAGGGTACGTTCAATGAGCAGTTCTTC	TRBD1	TRBV4-3	TRBJ2-1	NA
CASSQDHFSDTQYF	TGCGCCAGCAGCCAAGATCACTTCTCAGATACGCAGTATTTT	NA	TRBV4-3	TRBJ2-3	NA
CAISLRISGSNEQFF	TGTGCCATCAGCTTACGCATTAGCGGGAGTAATGAGCAGTTCTTC	TRBD2	TRBV10-3	TRBJ2-1	few
CASSPVGEIHNEQFF	TGTGCCAGCAGCCCCGTCGGGGAAATACACAATGAGCAGTTCTTC	NA	TRBV7-9	TRBJ2-1	NA
CASSPPVVSPLHF	TGTGCCAGCAGTCCCCCGGTGGTGTCACCCCTCCACTTT	NA	TRBV28	TRBJ1-6	NA
CASSPYGLATNSYEQYF	TGTGCCAGCAGCCCATATGGGCTAGCTACCAACTCCTACGAGCAGTACTTC	NA	TRBV11-2	TRBJ2-7	NA
CASSSGQGASSEQYF	TGTGCCAGCAGCTCTGGACAGGGGGCCTCTAGCGAGCAGTACTTC	TRBD1	TRBV7-9	TRBJ2-7	NA
CASSRRNRGETQYF	TGTGCCAGCAGCCGTAGGAACAGGGGAGAGACCCAGTACTTC	TRBD1	TRBV7-6	TRBJ2-5	NA
CASSLVSGRGEQYF	TGCGCCAGCAGCCTAGTTAGCGGGAGAGGCGAGCAGTACTTC	TRBD2	TRBV5-1	TRBJ2-7	many
CASSAQDRGNTGELFF	TGTGCCAGCAGCGCCCAGGACAGGGGAAACACCGGGGAGCTGTTTTTT	TRBD1	TRBV5-4	TRBJ2-2	few
CASSLRQGANNEQFF	TGCGCCAGCAGCTTGCGTCAGGGGGCTAACAATGAGCAGTTCTTC	TRBD1	TRBV5-1	TRBJ2-1	NA
CASSLDGPGNEQFF	TGTGCCAGCAGCTTAGACGGACCGGGGAATGAGCAGTTCTTC	NA	TRBV11-3	TRBJ2-1	NA
CASSQHAGSREQYF	TGTGCCAGCAGCCAACATGCAGGGTCGCGAGAGCAGTACTTC	NA	TRBV14	TRBJ2-7	many
CSVFLVTNYGYTF	TGCAGCGTTTTCCTGGTGACAAACTATGGCTACACCTTC	NA	TRBV29-1	TRBJ1-2	NA
CASNRGNTGELFF	TGTGCCAGCAACCGGGGTAACACCGGGGAGCTGTTTTTT	NA	TRBV2	TRBJ2-2	few
CASRETANVYGYTF	TGTGCCAGCAGAGAGACAGCAAACGTCTATGGCTACACCTTC	NA	TRBV6-4	TRBJ1-2	few
CASKMGSNSGNTIYF	TGTGCCAGCAAGATGGGCAGCAACTCTGGAAACACCATATATTTT	NA	TRBV6-1	TRBJ1-3	NA
CASSLAAHNEQFF	TGTGCTAGCAGCTTAGCGGCACACAATGAGCAGTTCTTC	NA	TRBV7-7	TRBJ2-1	NA